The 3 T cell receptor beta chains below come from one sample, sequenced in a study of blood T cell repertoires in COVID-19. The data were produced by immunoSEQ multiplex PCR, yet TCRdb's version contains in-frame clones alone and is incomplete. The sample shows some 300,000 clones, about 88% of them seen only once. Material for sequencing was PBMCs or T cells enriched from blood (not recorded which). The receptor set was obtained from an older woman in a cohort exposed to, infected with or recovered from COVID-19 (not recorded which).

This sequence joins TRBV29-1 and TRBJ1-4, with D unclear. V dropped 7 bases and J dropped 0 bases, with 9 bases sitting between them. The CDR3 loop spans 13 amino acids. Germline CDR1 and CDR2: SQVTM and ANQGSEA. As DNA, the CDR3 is TGCAGCGCCACCAGCGCAACTAATGAAAAACTGTTTTTT. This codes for CSATSATNEKLFF. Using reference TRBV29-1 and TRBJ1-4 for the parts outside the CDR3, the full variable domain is SAVISQKPSRDICQRGTSLTIQCQVDSQVTMMFWYRQQPGQSLTLIATANQGSEATYESGFVIDKFPISRPNLTFSTLTVSNMSPEDSSIYLCSATSATNEKLFFGSGTQLSVL.

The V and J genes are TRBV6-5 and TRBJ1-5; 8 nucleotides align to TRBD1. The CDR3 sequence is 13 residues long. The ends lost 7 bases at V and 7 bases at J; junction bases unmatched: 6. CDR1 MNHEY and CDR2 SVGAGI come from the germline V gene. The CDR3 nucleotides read TGTGCCAGCATGGACAGGGCGCAACAGCCCCAGCATTTT. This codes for CASMDRAQQPQHF.

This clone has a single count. DNA for the CDR3: TGCGCCAGCAGTGACCCGACTAGCGGGAAGGGCACAGATACGCAGTATTTT. Translation gives CASSDPTSGKGTDTQYF. V and J are TRBV10-1 and TRBJ2-3; 11 bases are shared with TRBD2. J lost 1 base, V lost 3 bases, and 6 bases had no gene match. The CDR3 runs to 17 residues. In germline, CDR1 is WNHNN, CDR2 SYGVQD (reference sequence).